Below, 9 T cell receptor beta chains from the same sample are listed, as sequenced in a study of cytomegalovirus exposure and HLA in healthy donors. The assay was immunoSEQ multiplex PCR, and TCRdb's table has in-frame clones only and misses some. The sample yields about 160,000 clones, around 85% seen once. Sequencing was performed on PBMCs. The receptors shown here come from a man aged 25 to 40 in good health and CMV-seropositive.

The chain employs TRBV10-3 and TRBJ2-2, with TRBD1 identical over 7 bases. J gave up 5 bases and V 6 bases, and 6 bases lay outside the gene matches. The CDR3 is made up of 14 amino acids. Germline CDR1 and CDR2: ENHRY and SYGVKD. The CDR3 bases are TGTGCCATCAGGGGCCAGGGGGAAACCGGGGAGCTGTTTTTT. It yields the protein CAIRGQGETGELFF.

The V and J genes are TRBV6-6 and TRBJ1-1, with D uncertain. Trimming took off 2 bases at V and 8 bases at J, with 12 bases between the two ends. CDR1 MNHNY and CDR2 SVGAGI come from the germline V gene (reference sequence). The CDR3 totals 13 residues. The CDR3 spells CASSYLTSREAFF. The CDR3 DNA follows: TGTGCCAGCAGTTACCTAACATCGAGGGAAGCTTTCTTT.

V gene TRBV5-8 combines with J gene TRBJ1-2; 8 nucleotides match TRBD1. With 0 bases clipped from V and 7 bases from J, the junction kept 5 bases outside the gene matches. Per the germline V gene, CDR1 is SGHTS and CDR2 is YDEGEE. This CDR3 region has 14 residues. CDR3: CASSLAGQGSGYTF. CDR3 in DNA: TGTGCCAGCAGCTTGGCCGGACAGGGTAGTGGCTACACCTTC.

The chain carries TRBV28 and TRBJ2-7; 7 bases line up with TRBD1. The germline V gene has CDR1 MDHEN and CDR2 SYDVKM. This CDR3 is 14 amino acids long. After removal of 7 bases from V and 1 base from J, the junction contained 7 bases not matched to a gene. The CDR3 region has the DNA TGTGCCAGCACCCTCCGGGACAGATCCTACGAGCAGTACTTC. This translates into CASTLRDRSYEQYF. Looking up the rest from reference TRBV28 and TRBJ2-7 gives the full variable domain: DVKVTQSSRYLVKRTGEKVFLECVQDMDHENMFWYRQDPGLGLRLIYFSYDVKMKEKGDIPEGYSVSREKKERFSLILESASTNQTSMYLCASTLRDRSYEQYFGPGTRLTVT.

By sample share, this clone is medium-sized (0.01 to 0.1%). The chain uses TRBV2 and TRBJ1-1, with D maybe TRBD1 (5 bases). The CDR3 length is 15 residues. Germline V gene sequence: CDR1 SNHLY, CDR2 FYNNEI. Trimming left V 7 bases short and J 0 bases short, with 15 bases between. CDR3 region: CASNYLGLLNTEAFF. The CDR3 coding sequence is TGTGCCAGCAACTACTTGGGACTCCTGAACACTGAAGCTTTCTTT.

The chain carries TRBV18 and TRBJ2-2; D ambiguous. Trimming took off 0 bases at V and 1 base at J, with 6 bases between the two ends. Germline CDR1 is KGHSH and CDR2 is LQKENI. The CDR3 is 15 residues long. Written as DNA, the CDR3 is TGTGCCAGCTCACCACCAAACGGGAACACCGGGGAGCTGTTTTTT. Its protein product is CASSPPNGNTGELFF.

V is TRBV6-5 and J is TRBJ2-7, with TRBD2 matching over 7 bases. Per the germline V gene, CDR1 is MNHEY and CDR2 is SVGAGI. J gave up 0 bases and V 6 bases, and 8 bases lay outside the gene matches. CDR3 length: 15 residues. Written as DNA, the CDR3 is TGTGCCAGCAGCCGATCCGGGACTAACTCCTACGAGCAGTACTTC. Residues: CASSRSGTNSYEQYF.

Note on this clone: At one of its ends the junction is not consistent with the germline gene, which may arise from a read error. The chain links TRBV6-1 to TRBJ2-7, with a tentative D call TRBD1 (5 bases). The CDR3 extends over 16 amino acids. Germline V CDR1 and CDR2: MNHNS, SASEGT. Written as DNA, the CDR3 is TGTGCCAGCACTGAAGGGTGGCAGGGAATGTCCTACGAGCAGTACTTC. Translating it yields CASTEGWQGMSYEQYF.

The gene calls are TRBV29-1 and TRBJ2-3; D remains ambiguous. Germline V gives CDR1 SQVTM, CDR2 ANQGSEA. This CDR3 contains 14 residues. The V end was cut by 4 bases, the J end by 4 bases, with 15 bases between. The CDR3 loop is CSVVNPVGADTQYF. CDR3 in DNA: TGCAGCGTTGTTAACCCCGTGGGCGCAGATACGCAGTATTTT.